Sequencing of this TCR beta chain was carried out in a study of T cells after yellow fever vaccination. Study information: Fractions low in cell number were prepared with SMART-Seq v4 Ultra Low Input. Study-level findings and limits: Among all clonotypes, a small share was observed in both CD4 and CD8 compartments. Faster peaking, at day 5 versus 15, marked a secondary response that was weaker.

The CDR3 is 15 amino acids. Trimming shortened V by 6 bases and J by 8 bases, and 19 bases separated the two germline ends. Germline lookup yields CDR1 KGHDR and CDR2 SFDVKD. TCRdb called the 5' RACE reads again in MiXCR, with one record for every CDR3 protein. The sample has about 68,000 distinct CDR3 sequences; around 7% are singletons. This clonotype was recorded a few times. Its specificity is not known. The V and J genes are TRBV24-1 and TRBJ2-1; D is perhaps TRBD2 (7 bases). Sequenced material: CD8+ T cells sorted from PBMCs, taken roughly 45 days after the first yellow fever vaccination. The TCR originated in a man younger than 35 who received the YFV17D yellow fever vaccine. As DNA, the CDR3 is TGTGCCACCAGTACTCCCGGAAGGGAGGGGGATGAGCAGTTCTTC. It specifies CATSTPGREGDEQFF.